This TCR beta chain was obtained from a study of blood T cell repertoires in COVID-19. Produced via immunoSEQ multiplex PCR; TCRdb's table is partial and in-frame only. The data contain 160,000 or so clones, around four fifths of them seen just once; the ten biggest clones take up roughly a fifth. The CDR3 runs to 16 residues. The V end lost 5 bases, the J end lost 3 bases, and 17 bases lay between the germline ends. CDR1 SEHNR and CDR2 FQNEAQ come from the germline V gene (reference sequence). Sequenced: peripheral blood. This receptor was taken from an elderly woman with acute or convalescent COVID-19. V is TRBV7-9 and J is TRBJ1-3; the D gene is possibly TRBD1 (6 bases). CDR3 loop: CASSPSGRGSGNTIYF. The CDR3 DNA is TGTGCCAGCAGCCCATCAGGCAGGGGAAGTGGAAACACCATATATTTT. The full variable domain, its missing parts supplied by reference TRBV7-9 and TRBJ1-3, is DTGVSQNPRHKITKRGQNVTFRCDPISEHNRLYWYRQTLGQGPEFLTYFQNEAQLEKSRLLSDRFSAERPKGSFSTLEIQRTEQGDSAMYLCASSPSGRGSGNTIYFGEGSWLTVV.